These T cell receptor beta chains were read from a single sample in a study of Tregs in tolerant kidney transplant recipients. Assay: immunoSEQ multiplex PCR; the TCRdb copy retains only in-frame clones and omits some. The sample carries 110,000 or so clones, roughly 93% recorded once. The sequenced sample consisted of CD4+ T cells from blood. The receptors originated from a human donor in good health. The CDR3 runs from the conserved cysteine through the conserved F or W. A D gene is named only where the DNA matches it firmly. Expanded clones are given a class, and other clones once, few, many or no size at all.

length: 17; V: TRBV5-3; J: TRBJ1-2; D: TRBD1; size: once; CDR3: CARSLRPGQERSYDYTF; DNA: TGTGCCAGAAGCTTGCGGCCGGGACAGGAAAGATCCTATGACTACACCTTC
length: 14; V: TRBV18; J: TRBJ1-2; D: TRBD1; size: -; CDR3: CASSGQGAYYGYTF; DNA: TGTGCCAGCTCAGGACAGGGGGCGTATTATGGCTACACCTTC
length: 14; V: TRBV23-1; J: TRBJ2-3; D: TRBD1; size: -; CDR3: CAKDRGLRGDTQYF; DNA: TGCGCCAAAGACAGGGGGCTCAGGGGAGATACGCAGTATTTT
length: 16; V: TRBV5-1; J: TRBJ2-7; D: TRBD1; size: once; CDR3: CASSSGQGGSLYEQYF; DNA: TGCGCCAGCAGCTCTGGACAGGGGGGGAGCCTCTACGAGCAGTACTTC
length: 13; V: TRBV9; J: TRBJ1-2; D: -; size: -; CDR3: CASSVPGASGYTF; DNA: TGTGCCAGCAGCGTCCCCGGGGCATCCGGCTACACCTTC
length: 13; V: TRBV5-1; J: TRBJ1-2; D: -; size: -; CDR3: CASSWGSNYGYTF; DNA: TGCGCCAGCAGCTGGGGCTCTAACTATGGCTACACCTTC
length: 12; V: TRBV28; J: TRBJ1-1; D: -; size: -; CDR3: CASSLRQPEAFF; DNA: TGTGCCAGCAGTTTGAGACAGCCTGAAGCTTTCTTT
length: 15; V: TRBV7-2; J: TRBJ1-4; D: -; size: -; CDR3: CASSFIDDFNEKLFF; DNA: TGTGCCAGCAGCTTCATAGACGACTTTAATGAAAAACTGTTTTTT
length: 13; V: TRBV11-1; J: TRBJ1-6; D: -; size: few; CDR3: CASSLGRVTPLHF; DNA: TGTGCCAGCAGCTTAGGACGTGTTACACCCCTCCACTTT
length: 15; V: TRBV9; J: TRBJ2-7; D: -; size: -; CDR3: CASSVRVGSPYEQYF; DNA: TGTGCCAGCAGCGTAAGGGTCGGGTCACCCTACGAGCAGTACTTC
length: 14; V: TRBV6-5; J: TRBJ2-5; D: -; size: -; CDR3: CASSPPGRVETQYF; DNA: TGTGCCAGCAGTCCCCCAGGAAGGGTGGAGACCCAGTACTTC
length: 13; V: TRBV18; J: TRBJ1-5; D: -; size: once; CDR3: CASSQGQGQPQHF; DNA: TGTGCCAGCTCACAGGGGCAGGGGCAGCCCCAGCATTTT
length: 11; V: TRBV25-1; J: TRBJ1-2; D: -; size: -; CDR3: CASGQSYGYTF; DNA: TGTGCCAGTGGACAGTCCTATGGCTACACCTTC
length: 14; V: TRBV6-6; J: TRBJ2-7; D: -; size: -; CDR3: CASTPARLNVEQYF; DNA: TGTGCCAGCACTCCCGCCCGCCTCAACGTCGAGCAGTACTTC
length: 13; V: TRBV5-5; J: TRBJ2-5; D: -; size: -; CDR3: CASSLAVRETQYF; DNA: TGTGCCAGCAGCTTGGCCGTAAGGGAGACCCAGTACTTC
length: 16; V: TRBV5-1; J: TRBJ1-4; D: -; size: -; CDR3: CASSLALAGEGEKLFF; DNA: TGCGCCAGCAGCTTGGCGTTGGCAGGGGAAGGTGAAAAACTGTTTTTT
length: 15; V: TRBV9; J: TRBJ1-2; D: TRBD1; size: -; CDR3: CASSPTPTGARGYTF; DNA: TGTGCCAGCAGCCCGACTCCTACAGGGGCTAGGGGCTACACCTTC
length: 13; V: TRBV14; J: TRBJ1-1; D: -; size: -; CDR3: CASSRHPNTEAFF; DNA: TGTGCCAGCAGCCGACACCCGAACACTGAAGCTTTCTTT
length: 14; V: TRBV5-5; J: TRBJ2-3; D: -; size: -; CDR3: CASSLTGSTDTQYF; DNA: TGTGCCAGCAGCTTGACAGGCAGCACAGATACGCAGTATTTT
length: 16; V: TRBV2; J: TRBJ2-2; D: TRBD2; size: once; CDR3: CASNPGRGRGTGELFF; DNA: TGTGCCAGCAACCCCGGCCGCGGGAGGGGCACCGGGGAGCTGTTTTTT
length: 15; V: TRBV28; J: TRBJ1-2; D: -; size: -; CDR3: CASSSMVGPRGGYTF; DNA: TGTGCCAGCAGTTCCATGGTAGGCCCTAGAGGTGGCTACACCTTC
length: 15; V: TRBV11-2; J: TRBJ2-5; D: -; size: -; CDR3: CASSSIRDNQETQYF; DNA: TGTGCCAGCAGCTCAATCCGGGACAATCAAGAGACCCAGTACTTC
length: 15; V: TRBV7-6; J: TRBJ2-7; D: TRBD1; size: -; CDR3: CASSLVGRGQGEQYF; DNA: TGTGCCAGCAGCTTAGTGGGCAGGGGGCAGGGCGAGCAGTACTTC
length: 13; V: TRBV6-6; J: TRBJ1-1; D: -; size: -; CDR3: CASSWKLNTEAFF; DNA: TGTGCCAGCAGCTGGAAGCTGAACACTGAAGCTTTCTTT
length: 13; V: TRBV27; J: TRBJ2-7; D: -; size: -; CDR3: CASRLTGTYEQYF; DNA: TGTGCCAGCAGGCTAACCGGGACCTACGAGCAGTACTTC
length: 15; V: TRBV2; J: TRBJ1-2; D: TRBD1; size: once; CDR3: CASSNTRGLHYGYTF; DNA: TGTGCCAGCAGTAATACCAGGGGGCTTCACTATGGCTACACCTTC
length: 14; V: TRBV11-2; J: TRBJ1-4; D: -; size: -; CDR3: CASSPRTENEKLFF; DNA: TGTGCCAGCAGCCCACGGACAGAGAATGAAAAACTGTTTTTT
length: 16; V: TRBV4-1; J: TRBJ2-7; D: TRBD2; size: -; CDR3: CASSQDFRREEYEQYF; DNA: TGCGCCAGCAGCCAAGATTTTCGACGGGAGGAATACGAGCAGTACTTC
length: 15; V: TRBV5-4; J: TRBJ1-3; D: -; size: -; CDR3: CASSLGQSSGNTIYF; DNA: TGTGCCAGCAGCTTAGGTCAGAGCTCTGGAAACACCATATATTTT
length: 14; V: TRBV18; J: TRBJ2-3; D: TRBD2; size: -; CDR3: CASSPSGTGDTQYF; DNA: TGTGCCAGCTCACCAAGCGGGACGGGAGATACGCAGTATTTT
length: 14; V: TRBV29-1; J: TRBJ2-6; D: -; size: -; CDR3: CSVDQGTGANVLTF; DNA: TGCAGCGTTGACCAGGGGACTGGGGCCAACGTCCTGACTTTC
length: 16; V: TRBV7-2; J: TRBJ2-2; D: -; size: -; CDR3: CASSLVIRGRHGELFF; DNA: TGTGCCAGCAGCTTAGTAATTAGGGGCAGGCACGGGGAGCTGTTTTTT
length: 13; V: TRBV30; J: TRBJ1-2; D: TRBD1; size: -; CDR3: CAWIEGGAGGYTF; DNA: TGTGCCTGGATTGAAGGGGGCGCGGGCGGCTACACCTTC
length: 13; V: TRBV5-1; J: TRBJ2-4; D: -; size: -; CDR3: CASSLARAHIQYF; DNA: TGCGCCAGCAGCTTGGCCAGGGCACACATTCAGTACTTC
length: 15; V: TRBV6-5; J: TRBJ2-1; D: TRBD2; size: once; CDR3: CASRLPGLAYNEQFF; DNA: TGTGCCAGCAGACTTCCGGGACTAGCCTACAATGAGCAGTTCTTC
length: 16; V: TRBV18; J: TRBJ1-3; D: TRBD1; size: -; CDR3: CASSPLGTEGGNTIYF; DNA: TGTGCCAGCTCACCACTCGGGACAGAAGGGGGAAACACCATATATTTT
length: 18; V: TRBV18; J: TRBJ1-2; D: TRBD1; size: -; CDR3: CASSIGTGESRPNYGYTF; DNA: TGTGCCAGCTCTATAGGGACAGGGGAAAGTCGGCCGAACTATGGCTACACCTTC
length: 15; V: TRBV11-3; J: TRBJ2-1; D: TRBD2; size: once; CDR3: CASSLSASGSNEQFF; DNA: TGTGCCAGCAGCTTATCGGCTAGCGGGAGCAATGAGCAGTTCTTC
length: 13; V: TRBV2; J: TRBJ2-7; D: -; size: -; CDR3: CASSGEFTYEQYF; DNA: TGTGCCAGCAGTGGGGAGTTTACCTACGAGCAGTACTTC
length: 15; V: TRBV10-1; J: TRBJ2-3; D: TRBD1; size: -; CDR3: CASSRRTGGKDTQYF; DNA: TGCGCCAGCAGTCGTCGGACAGGGGGAAAAGATACGCAGTATTTT
length: 16; V: TRBV7-8; J: TRBJ2-2; D: -; size: -; CDR3: CASRVQAQSHTGELFF; DNA: TGTGCCAGCAGAGTACAGGCTCAAAGCCATACCGGGGAGCTGTTTTTT
length: 13; V: TRBV6-5; J: TRBJ1-2; D: -; size: -; CDR3: CASSYSGADGYTF; DNA: TGTGCCAGCAGTTACTCGGGGGCGGATGGCTACACCTTC